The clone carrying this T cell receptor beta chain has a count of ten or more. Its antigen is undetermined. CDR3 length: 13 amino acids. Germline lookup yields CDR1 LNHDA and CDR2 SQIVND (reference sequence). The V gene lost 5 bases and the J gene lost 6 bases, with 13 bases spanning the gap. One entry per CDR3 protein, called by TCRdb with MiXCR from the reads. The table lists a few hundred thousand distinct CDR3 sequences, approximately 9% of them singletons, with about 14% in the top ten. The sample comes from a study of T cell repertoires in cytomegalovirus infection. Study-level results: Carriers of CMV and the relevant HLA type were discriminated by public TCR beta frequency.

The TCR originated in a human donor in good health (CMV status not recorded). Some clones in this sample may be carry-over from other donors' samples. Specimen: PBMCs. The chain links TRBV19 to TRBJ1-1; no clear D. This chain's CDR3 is CASSSVAAAEAFF. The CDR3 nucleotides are TGTGCCAGTAGTTCGGTGGCAGCTGCTGAAGCTTTCTTT.